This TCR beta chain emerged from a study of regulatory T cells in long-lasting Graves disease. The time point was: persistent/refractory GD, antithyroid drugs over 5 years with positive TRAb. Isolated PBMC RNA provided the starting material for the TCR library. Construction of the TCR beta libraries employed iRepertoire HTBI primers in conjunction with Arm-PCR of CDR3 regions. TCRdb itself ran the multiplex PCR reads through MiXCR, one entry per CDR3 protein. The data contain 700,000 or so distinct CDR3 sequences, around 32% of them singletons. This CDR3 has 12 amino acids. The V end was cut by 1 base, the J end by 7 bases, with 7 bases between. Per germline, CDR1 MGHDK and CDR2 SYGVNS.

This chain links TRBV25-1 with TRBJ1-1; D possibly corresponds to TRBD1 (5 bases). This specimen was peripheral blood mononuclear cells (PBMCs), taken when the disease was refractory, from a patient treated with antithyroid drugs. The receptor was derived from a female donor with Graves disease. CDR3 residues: CASSEWGGEAFF. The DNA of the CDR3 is TGTGCCAGCAGTGAATGGGGGGGTGAAGCTTTCTTT. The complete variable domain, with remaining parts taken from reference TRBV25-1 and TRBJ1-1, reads EADIYQTPRYLVIGTGKKITLECSQTMGHDKMYWYQQDPGMELHLIHYSYGVNSTEKGDLSSESTVSRIRTEHFPLTLESARPSHTSQYLCASSEWGGEAFFGQGTRLTVV.